The source of this T cell receptor beta chain is a study of sequential checkpoint blockade in melanoma. On the study more broadly: Maintenance nivolumab came after either treatment sequence.

The treatment is: randomized to nivolumab then ipilimumab (arm A) or the reverse (arm B). None of the patients previously received DNA-damaging chemotherapy. From thawed PBMCs, live CD3+CD8+ cells negative for CD19 and CD56 were sorted. The method was immunoSEQ multiplex PCR; TCRdb's version includes in-frame clones alone and lacks a portion of them. Of under 40,000 clones in the sample, about 88% were seen once. V was clipped by 3 bases and J by 4 bases, with 4 bases between them. This CDR3 contains 12 residues. The germline V gene encodes CDR1 MNHEY and CDR2 SMNVEV (reference sequence). This rearrangement joins TRBV27 to TRBJ1-5; D not resolved. The sequencing used CD8+ T cells sorted from blood (inferred from file names), collected from a patient given nivolumab and ipilimumab in sequence. The sequence derives from a human donor with melanoma. CDR3 sequence: CASSFLNQPQHF. The CDR3 nucleotides are TGTGCCAGCAGTTTCCTGAATCAGCCCCAGCATTTT.